Listed below are T cell receptor beta chains from one sample, sequenced in a study of blood T cell repertoires in COVID-19. Data came from immunoSEQ multiplex PCR; TCRdb stores just in-frame clones and leaves some out. The sample records 100,000 or so clones, 70% to 90% being singletons. Sequenced material: peripheral blood. The receptors derive from a human donor in a cohort sampled during active COVID-19. Each CDR3 is given with its conserved first and last residue. D genes are given only for firm matches. Some rows mark clone size as missing; the rest say once, few, many or name a class of expanded clone.

TRBJ1-4,NA,NA,TRBV19,TGTGCCAGTAGTCCCCCAGCAGGGAATCTGTTTTTT,CASSPPAGNLFF
TRBJ2-1,NA,TRBD2,TRBV7-9,TGTGCCAGCAGCTTCCTCTGGGGAGGGCCGGGGTACAATGAGCAGTTCTTC,CASSFLWGGPGYNEQFF
TRBJ1-2,NA,NA,TRBV19,TGTGCCAGTACAATCGGCTATGGCTACACCTTC,CASTIGYGYTF
TRBJ1-4,NA,NA,TRBV3-1/TRBV3-2,TGTGCCAGCAGCCTTGGGGAGAATGAAAAACTGTTTTTT,CASSLGENEKLFF
TRBJ2-1,few,TRBD2,TRBV27,TGTGCCAGCAGTAAGAGCCGGACTAGCGCCTACAATGAGCAGTTCTTC,CASSKSRTSAYNEQFF
TRBJ1-2,NA,TRBD1,TRBV7-2,TGTGCCAGCAGCCCCAGGTTGGGGGCCGGGACAGGGACCAACTATGGCTACACCTTC,CASSPRLGAGTGTNYGYTF
TRBJ1-5,NA,NA,TRBV6-2/TRBV6-3,TGTGCCAGCAGTTACTCGCCCGGGTCTAGCAATCAGCCCCAGCATTTT,CASSYSPGSSNQPQHF
TRBJ1-2,once,NA,TRBV9,TGTGCCAGCAGCGCATGGGGGGACCGGGGCTACACCTTC,CASSAWGDRGYTF
TRBJ1-1,NA,NA,TRBV7-2,TGTGCCAGCAGCTCCGACAGGTGGAACACTGAAGCTTTCTTT,CASSSDRWNTEAFF
TRBJ2-7,NA,NA,TRBV5-1,TGCGCCAGCAGCTCGCAAAGGAGCTCCTACGAGCAGTACTTC,CASSSQRSSYEQYF
TRBJ2-2,NA,NA,TRBV18,TGTGCCAGCTCACCACCCAGGACGAACACCGGGGAGCTGTTTTTT,CASSPPRTNTGELFF
TRBJ2-7,NA,NA,TRBV21-1,TGTGCCAGCAGCCCGATCAGGGTGGCTAGCGCTTTTCACGAGCAGTACTTC,CASSPIRVASAFHEQYF
TRBJ1-2,NA,TRBD1,TRBV29-1,TGCAGCGTTGATGGGACAGTGGAGGGCTACACCTTC,CSVDGTVEGYTF
TRBJ2-1,NA,TRBD1,TRBV12-5,TGTGCTAGTGGTAAAACAGGGGGCACCTACAATGAGCAGTTCTTC,CASGKTGGTYNEQFF
TRBJ1-4,NA,NA,TRBV3-1/TRBV3-2,TGTGCCAGCAGCTTGGCAGGGGCTAATGAAAAACTGTTTTTT,CASSLAGANEKLFF
TRBJ1-6,few,TRBD1,TRBV7-3,TGTGCCAGCAGCGATGGGACAGGGAATTCACCCCTCCACTTT,CASSDGTGNSPLHF
TRBJ2-7,few,TRBD2,TRBV7-2,TGTGCCAGCAGCTTACTAGCGGGCTCCTACGAGCAGTACTTC,CASSLLAGSYEQYF
TRBJ1-5,NA,TRBD1,TRBV19,TGTGCCAGTAGTATAACCTGGACAGGGGTCAATCAGCCCCAGCATTTT,CASSITWTGVNQPQHF
TRBJ1-2,few,NA,TRBV19,TGTGCCAGTAGTATCGGCAGGGGCCATTATGGCTACACCTTC,CASSIGRGHYGYTF
TRBJ2-5,NA,TRBD2,TRBV4-2,TGTGCCAGCAGCCAAGCCCTAGCGGGGGTGCCTGAGCAAGAGACCCAGTACTTC,CASSQALAGVPEQETQYF
TRBJ2-5,NA,NA,TRBV19,TGTGCCACCGCGAAGAACGGGGGAGAGACCCAGTACTTC,CATAKNGGETQYF
TRBJ1-2,once,TRBD1,TRBV28,TGTGCCAGCAAAGAGCCGGGACAGTTCTATGGCTACACCTTC,CASKEPGQFYGYTF